These 29 T cell receptor beta chains share one sample of origin, sequenced in a study of somatic mutations in cytotoxic T cells in rheumatoid arthritis. Produced via immunoSEQ multiplex PCR; TCRdb's table is partial and in-frame only. Of 9,400 or so clones listed, over 70% are singletons. Input material: CD8+ T cells sorted from blood. These receptors originate from a woman aged 45-59 years in good health.

This chain links TRBV7-6 with TRBJ2-5; 10 bases agree with TRBD1. Germline V gene data show CDR1 as SGHVS and CDR2 as FNYEAQ. This CDR3 contains 15 residues. The V and J ends lost 3 bases and 3 bases, in that order; junction bases with no gene match: 4. The CDR3 nucleotides read TGTGCCAGCAGCTTGACAGGGGGCCAAAAAGAGACCCAGTACTTC. It translates to CASSLTGGQKETQYF.

The chain is built from TRBV7-8 and TRBJ2-7; 7 bases fit TRBD2. The CDR3 has 17 residues. J was trimmed by 4 bases and V by 1 base; bases with no gene match: 13. CDR1 is SGHVS and CDR2 is FQNEAQ in the germline V gene. The CDR3 bases are TGTGCCAGCAGCTTAGGCCCCGCTAGCGGAGGAAGGTACGAGCAGTACTTC. Translating gives CASSLGPASGGRYEQYF. The full variable domain, rest sourced from reference TRBV7-8 and TRBJ2-7, is GAGVSQSPRYKVAKRGQDVALRCDPISGHVSLFWYQQALGQGPEFLTYFQNEAQLDKSGLPSDRFFAERPEGSVSTLKIQRTQQEDSAVYLCASSLGPASGGRYEQYFGPGTRLTVT.

The chain is built from TRBV19 and TRBJ2-7, with D tentatively TRBD1 (6 bases). The CDR3 contains 14 residues. Trimming removed 4 bases from V and 3 bases from J, with 13 bases in between. Germline V gene lookup returns CDR1 LNHDA and CDR2 SQIVND (reference sequence). CDR3 coding DNA: TGTGCCAGTAGTACCGGGACAAAGGTCTACGAGCAGTACTTC. Amino acids: CASSTGTKVYEQYF. The full variable domain, with the rest looked up from reference TRBV19 and TRBJ2-7, is DGGITQSPKYLFRKEGQNVTLSCEQNLNHDAMYWYRQDPGQGLRLIYYSQIVNDFQKGDIAEGYSVSREKKESFPLTVTSAQKNPTAFYLCASSTGTKVYEQYFGPGTRLTVT.

Relative to its sample, this clone is medium-sized. This chain uses TRBV29-1 with TRBJ2-5; TRBD1 matches 10 bases. Germline values: CDR1 SQVTM, CDR2 ANQGSEA. Losses at the gene ends were 5 bases for V and 4 bases for J; bases not matched to a gene: 4. The CDR3 has 13 residues. The CDR3 DNA follows: TGCAGCGTTATAGACAGGGGGCGAGAGACCCAGTACTTC. It specifies CSVIDRGRETQYF.

The V call is TRBV6-5, the J call TRBJ1-2; D is unclear. The ends were cut back, 1 base at V and 1 base at J, with 13 bases in the middle. CDR3 length: 16 amino acids. CDR1 MNHEY and CDR2 SVGAGI come from the germline V gene. The CDR3 reads CASSYFAGADNYGYTF. The CDR3 DNA follows: TGTGCCAGCAGTTACTTCGCGGGCGCTGATAACTATGGCTACACCTTC.

The V call is TRBV4-1, the J call TRBJ1-2; D is unresolved. Between the trimmed V and J ends, which lost 1 base and 4 bases, there was a span of 10 bases. Germline V gene sequence: CDR1 MGHRA, CDR2 YSYEKL. This CDR3 spans 14 amino acids. CDR3 DNA: TGCGCCAGCAGCCAAGGGTACGGGTCCTATGGCTACACCTTC. It is translated as CASSQGYGSYGYTF.

This clone was seen more than once but under ten times. The genes are TRBV28 and TRBJ2-2; 9 positions match TRBD1. There are 18 residues in the CDR3. CDR1 is MDHEN, CDR2 SYDVKM, per germline. The V segment lost 4 bases and the J segment 5 bases; nucleotides outside the gene matches: 14. The CDR3 protein is CASSSLTARDRETGELFF. CDR3 bases: TGTGCCAGCAGTTCACTCACCGCAAGGGACAGGGAAACCGGGGAGCTGTTTTTT.

The rearrangement joins TRBV6-4 to TRBJ2-3, with D perhaps matching TRBD2 (5 bases). This CDR3 region has 15 residues. CDR1 and CDR2 from the germline V gene are MRHNA and SNTAGT. Trimming took 5 bases from V and 1 from J, leaving 13 bases between them. The CDR3 bases are TGTGCCAGCAGTCTGGGGAGAAGCCGCACAGATACGCAGTATTTT. Amino acids: CASSLGRSRTDTQYF.

The rearrangement joins TRBV7-9 to TRBJ2-7; TRBD1 matches 8 bases. In germline, CDR1 is SEHNR, CDR2 FQNEAQ (reference sequence). The CDR3 runs to 14 residues. With V trimmed by 10 bases and J by 2 bases, 10 bases remained unmatched. CDR3 sequence (DNA): TGTGCCACCGACGTCCGGACAGGGACCTACGAGCAGTACTTC. This gives the protein CATDVRTGTYEQYF.

The chain links TRBV27 to TRBJ1-1, with 8 bases fitting TRBD1. V lost 7 bases and J lost 4; bases outside the gene matches: 8. CDR1 is MNHEY and CDR2 is SMNVEV in the germline V gene (reference sequence). The CDR3 runs 14 residues. DNA of the CDR3: TGTGCCAGCACCCCTGGGACAGGCCTCACTGAAGCTTTCTTT. This codes for CASTPGTGLTEAFF.

The gene calls are TRBV7-9 and TRBJ1-1, with 10 bases aligning to TRBD1. CDR1 is SEHNR, CDR2 FQNEAQ, per germline (reference sequence). V gave up 2 bases and J gave up 0 bases; unmatched junction bases: 6. The CDR3 length is 17 residues. The CDR3 reads CASSLRDRGKVNTEAFF. The CDR3 bases are TGTGCCAGCAGCTTAAGGGACAGGGGCAAGGTGAACACTGAAGCTTTCTTT.

The chain joins TRBV5-4 to TRBJ2-5, with D hard to call. The CDR3 length is 16 residues. CDR1 and CDR2 from the germline V gene are SGHNT and YYREEE (reference sequence). V was pared by 0 bases and J by 3 bases, with 15 bases between. CDR3 region: CASSLAPLAEEETQYF. CDR3 sequence (DNA): TGTGCCAGCAGCTTGGCCCCCCTGGCAGAAGAAGAGACCCAGTACTTC. Looking up the rest from reference TRBV5-4 and TRBJ2-5 gives the full variable domain: ETGVTQSPTHLIKTRGQQVTLRCSSQSGHNTVSWYQQALGQGPQFIFQYYREEENGRGNFPPRFSGLQFPNYSSELNVNALELDDSALYLCASSLAPLAEEETQYFGPGTRLLVL.

This clone was counted between two and nine times. The CDR3 sequence: CASSVGGGALNEQFF. As DNA, the CDR3 is TGTGCCAGCAGCGTAGGGGGCGGGGCCCTCAATGAGCAGTTCTTC. This chain joins TRBV9 and TRBJ2-1; TRBD2 is a possible D gene (6 bases). CDR3 length: 15 residues. Germline assignment: CDR1 SGDLS and CDR2 YYNGEE. Trimming took off 0 bases at V and 6 bases at J, with 13 bases between the two ends.

The chain recombines TRBV19 with TRBJ2-7; 7 bases fit TRBD1. The CDR3 sequence is 16 residues long. The V gene's germline CDR1 is LNHDA and CDR2 SQIVND (reference sequence). J lost 4 bases, V lost 5 bases, and 14 bases had no gene match. CDR3 nucleotides: TGTGCCAGTAGTCCGACCGTGACAGGGCTAGTATACGAGCAGTACTTC. Its translation is CASSPTVTGLVYEQYF.

V is TRBV29-1 and J is TRBJ2-1, with 14 bases matching TRBD2. The CDR3 extends over 16 amino acids. From germline, CDR1 is SQVTM and CDR2 ANQGSEA. The ends lost 3 bases at V and 10 bases at J; junction bases unmatched: 11. For the CDR3, the DNA is TGCAGCGTTGAGGGACTAGCGGGGGACACGCTGGGGGAGCAGTTCTTC. This codes for CSVEGLAGDTLGEQFF.

The chain joins TRBV19 to TRBJ2-1; 12 bases fit TRBD2. The CDR3 contains 14 residues. Germline V CDR1 and CDR2: LNHDA, SQIVND (reference sequence). V lost 4 bases and J lost 9; bases outside the gene matches: 4. The DNA of the CDR3 is TGTGCCAGTAGTACTAGCGGGGGGGCGGTTGAGCAGTTCTTC. Protein product: CASSTSGGAVEQFF.

The chain is built from TRBV6-6 and TRBJ2-3; no reliable D call. The CDR3 has 14 residues. Trimming shortened V by 5 bases and J by 4 bases, and 13 bases separated the two germline ends. Looked up from germline, CDR1 is MNHNY and CDR2 is SVGAGI (reference sequence). The CDR3 nucleotides read TGTGCCAGCAGTCCCGTTGGAGTTCCAGATACGCAGTATTTT. This sequence encodes CASSPVGVPDTQYF.

The count of this clone is one. The genes are TRBV6-1 and TRBJ1-2; no definite D call. Trimming removed 0 bases from V and 2 bases from J, with 13 bases in between. CDR3 length: 16 residues. The germline V gene encodes CDR1 MNHNS and CDR2 SASEGT. CDR3 DNA: TGTGCCAGCAGTGAAGCAGGGCCATGGGAGAACTATGGCTACACCTTC. Translated, it gives CASSEAGPWENYGYTF.

The chain combines TRBV28 with TRBJ2-7; TRBD1 agrees at 7 bases. CDR3 length: 14 amino acids. Germline trimming cut 8 bases from V and 5 bases from J; bases unmatched to any gene: 12. Per the germline V gene, CDR1 is MDHEN and CDR2 is SYDVKM. For the CDR3, the DNA is TGTGCCAGCGCTCAGACAGGGTTCAAAAACGAGCAGTACTTC. It translates to CASAQTGFKNEQYF.

Remarks on this clone: Germline is not matched at one junction end, which may reflect a read error. The chain has TRBV6-5 and TRBJ1-6, with D tentatively TRBD1 (6 bases). Germline V lookup: CDR1 MNHEY, CDR2 SVGAGI. This CDR3 comprises 12 residues. CDR3 loop: CASSSGAVMWWF. The DNA of the CDR3 is TGTGCCAGCAGTTCAGGGGCCGTAATGTGGTGGTTT.

A single count supports this clone. The chain recombines TRBV5-5 with TRBJ2-1, with 8 bases lining up with TRBD1. V trimming: 0 bases; J trimming: 2 bases; junction bases outside the gene matches: 4. The CDR3 has 16 amino acids. Germline V gives CDR1 SGHKS, CDR2 YYEKEE (reference sequence). CDR3 in DNA: TGTGCCAGCAGCTTGGAATGGACAGGGACCTACAATGAGCAGTTCTTC. Its protein is CASSLEWTGTYNEQFF.

This chain joins TRBV18 and TRBJ2-7, with 8 bases matching TRBD1. In germline, CDR1 is KGHSH, CDR2 LQKENI. CDR3 length equals 16 residues. V was clipped by 3 bases and J by 0 bases; unmatched bases: 7. The CDR3 here is CASSPLDRGLSYEQYF. In DNA form, the CDR3 reads TGTGCCAGCTCACCCCTCGACAGGGGCCTCTCCTACGAGCAGTACTTC.

By sample fraction, this clone is large (0.1 to 1%). This chain links TRBV9 with TRBJ2-2, with 7 bases matching TRBD2. Looked up from germline, CDR1 is SGDLS and CDR2 is YYNGEE. This CDR3 is 13 amino acids long. The trim removed 5 bases at V and 7 bases at J, leaving 5 bases unmatched. The CDR3 is CASSTSDVGELFF. Here the CDR3 DNA reads TGTGCCAGCAGTACTAGCGATGTCGGGGAGCTGTTTTTT.

The V gene is TRBV6-6, the J gene TRBJ2-1, with D tentatively TRBD1 (6 bases). CDR1 is MNHNY and CDR2 is SVGAGI in the germline V gene (reference sequence). CDR3 length equals 16 residues. V was cut by 0 bases and J by 5 bases, with 14 bases left in between. CDR3 sequence (DNA): TGTGCCAGCAGTTACTCCACAGGGTACAACAACAATGAGCAGTTCTTC. It translates to CASSYSTGYNNNEQFF.

The V call is TRBV5-4, the J call TRBJ2-7, with TRBD2 matching over 7 bases. V gave up 7 bases and J gave up 2 bases; unmatched junction bases: 6. CDR3 length equals 13 residues. Germline assignment: CDR1 SGHNT and CDR2 YYREEE (reference sequence). CDR3 protein: CASGEGPTYEQYF. The DNA for the CDR3 is TGTGCCAGCGGGGAGGGTCCGACCTACGAGCAGTACTTC.

The rearrangement uses TRBV6-5 and TRBJ1-2; the match to TRBD1 covers 12 bases. Germline V CDR1 and CDR2: MNHEY, SVGAGI. The length of the CDR3 is 15 residues. The junction had 2 bases not matched to a gene; V was cut back by 2 bases and J by 4 bases. This chain's CDR3 is CASSYGGQGAYGYTF. Here the CDR3 DNA reads TGTGCCAGCAGTTACGGGGGACAGGGGGCCTATGGCTACACCTTC.

V and J are TRBV27 and TRBJ2-7; 9 bases fit TRBD2. Germline CDR1 and CDR2: MNHEY and SMNVEV (reference sequence). Trimming removed 7 bases from V and 9 bases from J; junction bases left unmatched: 16. The CDR3 covers 15 residues. The CDR3 region has the DNA TGTGCCAGCACCTCTCTGACTAGCGGTTCTATTTTGCAGTACTTC. Amino acid sequence: CASTSLTSGSILQYF.

The chain combines TRBV29-1 with TRBJ2-5, with 7 bases lining up with TRBD1. The ends lost 6 bases at V and 2 bases at J; junction bases unmatched: 6. Germline V gene data show CDR1 as SQVTM and CDR2 as ANQGSEA. This CDR3 comprises 13 residues. CDR3 in DNA: TGCAGCGTGGTCGGGACAGATCAAGAGACCCAGTACTTC. Encoded protein: CSVVGTDQETQYF.

The chain couples TRBV6-1 to TRBJ1-6, with D possibly TRBD1 on 6 matching bases. CDR1 is MNHNS, CDR2 SASEGT, per germline. The CDR3 covers 14 residues. V was shortened by 5 bases and J by 9 bases, with 14 bases between the two germline ends. The CDR3 DNA is TGTGCCAGCAGTCCGGTGACAGGACTTTCACCCCTCCACTTT. Translated, it gives CASSPVTGLSPLHF.